These 30 T cell receptor beta chains were sequenced from one sample in a study of shared clonotypes between healthy human individuals (dated by TCRdb to the early 2020s). Library generation was performed with the immunoSEQ multiplex PCR assay. Here the immuneACCESS table is served through TCRdb, limited to in-frame sequences with V and J called. Missing clones are a known gap in these copies; in checked studies unresolved V genes cover under half, and the rest lacks a known reason. Recorded for this sample are around 340,000 clones; around 70% of them occurred a single time. The ten largest make up roughly a tenth of the sample. Sequencing was done on a sample of memory CD4+ T cells sorted from blood. This sample's cell subset or site label indicates: CD45RA-negative fraction. Receptors originate from a man aged 25-40 years in good health.

The chain is built from TRBV7-6 and TRBJ2-7, with 11 bases lining up with TRBD2. Germline V gene data show CDR1 as SGHVS and CDR2 as FNYEAQ. The CDR3 runs 17 residues. V dropped 5 bases and J dropped 4; count of bases not matched to a gene: 13. The CDR3 nucleotides read TGTGCCAGCAGCAGCCGGGTTCCGGGACTAGCGGAATACGAGCAGTACTTC. Translation gives CASSSRVPGLAEYEQYF.

The CDR3 region is CASSPYKREAFF. CDR3 bases: TGTGCCAGCAGCCCCTACAAGAGAGAAGCTTTCTTT. The chain carries TRBV28 and TRBJ1-1, with D unresolved. Germline assignment: CDR1 MDHEN and CDR2 SYDVKM. V lost 6 bases and J lost 8, with 13 bases in between. The CDR3 spans 12 residues.

The chain carries TRBV4-2 and TRBJ2-3; no clear D. In germline, CDR1 is LGHNA, CDR2 YNFKEQ. The CDR3 is 14 residues long. Trimming pared 1 base from V and 3 bases from J, leaving 8 bases between. The CDR3 coding sequence is TGTGCCAGCAGCCAAGGGGGTCCTACAGATACGCAGTATTTT. Protein sequence: CASSQGGPTDTQYF.

The V and J genes are TRBV28 and TRBJ1-2; a weak D match, TRBD1 (5 bases). Trimming cost V 8 bases and J 5 bases, with 18 bases left between them. Germline values: CDR1 MDHEN, CDR2 SYDVKM. The CDR3 consists of 14 residues. CDR3 DNA sequence: TGTGCCAGCCTAGGGACGGAAAGGGGATATGGCTACACCTTC. Protein product: CASLGTERGYGYTF.

The J gene is TRBJ1-4, the V gene TRBV28; TRBD1 might be the D (6 bases). The V end lost 2 bases, the J end lost 8 bases, and 12 bases lay between the germline ends. There are 14 residues in the CDR3. Looked up from germline, CDR1 is MDHEN and CDR2 is SYDVKM. CDR3 bases: TGTGCCAGCAGTTTAGGGGGCGATTCGGAAAAACTGTTTTTT. Translation gives CASSLGGDSEKLFF.

This clone was counted once. J is TRBJ1-4 and V is TRBV18; 7 bases fit TRBD1. V lost 2 bases and J lost 7; bases outside the gene matches: 7. There are 15 residues in the CDR3. CDR1 is KGHSH and CDR2 is LQKENI in the germline V gene. The CDR3 DNA is TGTGCCAGCTCACCAAATCGACAGGGAGTTGAAAAACTGTTTTTT. It translates to CASSPNRQGVEKLFF.

The chain links TRBV30 to TRBJ2-7; 10 nucleotides match TRBD1. The germline CDR1 and CDR2 sequences are GTSNPN and SVGIG (reference sequence). The CDR3 has 14 amino acids. V trimming: 5 bases; J trimming: 2 bases; junction bases outside the gene matches: 6. In nucleotides, the CDR3 is TGTGCCTGGGGACCGGGACAGGGGACCTACGAGCAGTACTTC. The encoded protein is CAWGPGQGTYEQYF.

The J gene is TRBJ2-1, the V gene TRBV15; perhaps TRBD2 as D (5 bases). V was clipped by 3 bases and J by 8 bases, with 20 bases between them. The CDR3 runs to 16 residues. Germline-derived CDR1 and CDR2 are LNHNV and YYDKDF (reference sequence). CDR3 nucleotides: TGTGCCACCAGCAGGGATTACGACTTCGGAGGAGATGAGCAGTTCTTC. The encoded protein is CATSRDYDFGGDEQFF.

This chain joins TRBV19 and TRBJ2-1; 9 bases line up with TRBD1. Trimming removed 6 bases from V and 8 bases from J; junction bases left unmatched: 17. Per the germline V gene, CDR1 is LNHDA and CDR2 is SQIVND (reference sequence). CDR3 size: 17 residues. The CDR3 region has the DNA TGTGCCAGTAGGTCCCCTCCGGGACAGGGCCCCGTGGATGAGCAGTTCTTC. It encodes CASRSPPGQGPVDEQFF.

Remarks on this clone: Other DNA sequences in the sample encode the same CDR3. This chain links TRBV5-4 with TRBJ2-2, with a tentative D call TRBD1 (5 bases). The CDR3 has 15 amino acids. V was shortened by 0 bases and J by 2 bases, with 8 bases between the two germline ends. Germline V gene data show CDR1 as SGHNT and CDR2 as YYREEE (reference sequence). The CDR3 coding sequence is TGTGCCAGCAGCTTGGAGCAGGGCAACACCGGGGAGCTGTTTTTT. Its protein product is CASSLEQGNTGELFF.

This clone has just one count. The rearrangement links TRBV6-1 to TRBJ2-1; a possible D gene is TRBD2 (7 bases). The V and J ends lost 7 bases and 6 bases respectively, with 13 bases between them. Looked up from germline, CDR1 is MNHNS and CDR2 is SASEGT. This CDR3 is built from 13 residues. DNA for the CDR3: TGTGCCAGCATTCGGAGGGGGGGCAATGAGCAGTTCTTC. It translates to CASIRRGGNEQFF.

In regard to this clone: A read error likely explains this, since a far larger clone differs by one base. This chain uses TRBV5-4 with TRBJ1-5, with D perhaps matching TRBD1 (6 bases). The CDR3 has 14 amino acids. Germline CDR1 reads SGHNT; CDR2 reads YYREEE (reference sequence). Trimming took 4 bases from V and 5 from J, leaving 13 bases between them. In nucleotides, the CDR3 is TGTGCCAGCAGCCCAACAGGGTATGATCAGCCCCAGCATTTT. It encodes CASSPTGYDQPQHF. Complete variable domain (other parts from reference TRBV5-4 and TRBJ1-5): ETGVTQSPTHLIKTRGQQVTLRCSSQSGHNTVSWYQQALGQGPQFIFQYYREEENGRGNFPPRFSGLQFPNYSSELNVNALELDDSALYLCASSPTGYDQPQHFGDGTRLSIL.

This clone has more than one count but fewer than ten. The chain carries TRBV27 and TRBJ2-1; D may be TRBD1 or TRBD2 (6 bases each). V lost 4 bases and J lost 7, with 23 bases in between. The CDR3 loop spans 17 amino acids. The germline V gene has CDR1 MNHEY and CDR2 SMNVEV (reference sequence). The DNA for the CDR3 is TGTGCCAGCAGTTATGTGGTACTCGGTGGGGGGCGGAATGAGCAGTTCTTC. As protein: CASSYVVLGGGRNEQFF.

V gene TRBV6-5 combines with J gene TRBJ2-3, with 7 bases that match TRBD1. The germline V gene encodes CDR1 MNHEY and CDR2 SVGAGI. With V trimmed by 0 bases and J by 4 bases, 4 bases remained unmatched. The CDR3 is 15 amino acids. The CDR3 coding sequence is TGTGCCAGCAGTTACTCGCGGCAGGGGGCAGATACGCAGTATTTT. The encoded protein is CASSYSRQGADTQYF.

V gene TRBV7-9 combines with J gene TRBJ1-5, with D unresolved. This CDR3 has 13 residues. The V gene lost 2 bases and the J gene lost 3 bases, with 5 bases spanning the gap. Per the germline V gene, CDR1 is SEHNR and CDR2 is FQNEAQ (reference sequence). The CDR3 here is CASSLSPNQPQHF. As DNA, the CDR3 is TGTGCCAGCAGCTTATCTCCCAATCAGCCCCAGCATTTT.

The rearrangement uses TRBV11-2 and TRBJ2-7, with D perhaps TRBD2 (6 bases). V was trimmed by 1 base and J by 3 bases, leaving 13 bases between them. CDR3 length: 15 residues. The germline gives CDR1 SGHAT, CDR2 FQNNGV. CDR3 sequence: CASSLGGAGGYEQYF. CDR3 nucleotides: TGTGCCAGCAGCTTAGGGGGCGCCGGGGGCTACGAGCAGTACTTC. Using reference TRBV11-2 and TRBJ2-7 for the parts outside the CDR3, the full variable domain is EAGVAQSPRYKIIEKRQSVAFWCNPISGHATLYWYQQILGQGPKLLIQFQNNGVVDDSQLPKDRFSAERLKGVDSTLKIQPAKLEDSAVYLCASSLGGAGGYEQYFGPGTRLTVT.

This chain connects TRBV6-6 to TRBJ1-2; D may be TRBD1 (6 bases). Deletions cut 5 bases from V and 2 bases from J, with 9 bases between. From germline, CDR1 is MNHNY and CDR2 SVGAGI (reference sequence). The CDR3 spans 13 residues. The CDR3 region has the DNA TGTGCCAGCAGTCCCGACAGGAACTATGGCTACACCTTC. This encodes CASSPDRNYGYTF.

The chain links TRBV5-1 to TRBJ2-1; TRBD2 aligns across 12 bases. The CDR3 loop spans 16 amino acids. Germline V gene lookup returns CDR1 SGHRS and CDR2 YFSETQ. The V segment lost 2 bases and the J segment 7 bases; nucleotides outside the gene matches: 7. For the CDR3, the DNA is TGCGCCAGCAGCTTTTTAAAAGGGACTAGCGGGAATGAGCAGTTCTTC. Translating gives CASSFLKGTSGNEQFF.

Points on this clone: Mismatch with germline at one junction end may stem from a read error. This sequence joins TRBV19 and TRBJ2-5; D not resolved. The CDR3 consists of 14 residues. The germline gives CDR1 LNHDA, CDR2 SQIVND (reference sequence). In DNA form, the CDR3 reads TGTGCCAGTAGTATAGCTCCTTTTCAAGGGACCCAGTACTTC. Its protein product is CASSIAPFQGTQYF. The full variable domain, completed using reference TRBV19 and TRBJ2-5, is DGGITQSPKYLFRKEGQNVTLSCEQNLNHDAMYWYRQDPGQGLRLIYYSQIVNDFQKGDIAEGYSVSREKKESFPLTVTSAQKNPTAFYLCASSIAPFQGTQYFGPGTRLLVL.

V is TRBV7-9 and J is TRBJ2-7, with TRBD2 matching 7 bases. Unmatched junction bases numbered 7, after V lost 1 base and J lost 4 bases. Germline CDR1 reads SEHNR; CDR2 reads FQNEAQ (reference sequence). The CDR3 is made up of 15 amino acids. DNA of the CDR3: TGTGCCAGCAGCTTAGGGGAGGGAGTTCAGTACGAGCAGTACTTC. Its protein is CASSLGEGVQYEQYF. Supplemented by reference TRBV7-9 and TRBJ2-7, the full variable domain reads DTGVSQNPRHKITKRGQNVTFRCDPISEHNRLYWYRQTLGQGPEFLTYFQNEAQLEKSRLLSDRFSAERPKGSFSTLEIQRTEQGDSAMYLCASSLGEGVQYEQYFGPGTRLTVT.

The chain combines TRBV28 with TRBJ2-5, with 10 bases aligning to TRBD2. The junction had 12 bases not matched to a gene; V was cut back by 4 bases and J by 7 bases. The germline gives CDR1 MDHEN, CDR2 SYDVKM. The CDR3 is made up of 16 amino acids. CDR3 sequence (DNA): TGTGCCAGCAGTTCATGGACTAGCGGCCTAATCGGGACCCAGTACTTC. Amino acid sequence: CASSSWTSGLIGTQYF.

CDR3 coding DNA: TGTGCCAGCAGCGCCGGGACAGGTCAAGAGACCCAGTACTTC. Encoded protein: CASSAGTGQETQYF. This chain links TRBV11-2 with TRBJ2-5; 8 positions agree with TRBD1. The CDR3 covers 14 residues. The trim removed 5 bases at V and 2 bases at J, leaving 4 bases unmatched. The germline V gene has CDR1 SGHAT and CDR2 FQNNGV.

The chain links TRBV7-9 to TRBJ2-1, with 9 bases lining up with TRBD1. In germline, CDR1 is SEHNR, CDR2 FQNEAQ (reference sequence). V trimming: 5 bases; J trimming: 1 base; junction bases outside the gene matches: 12. The CDR3 runs to 18 residues. The CDR3 DNA sequence: TGTGCCAGCAGCAAAGTCCCGGGACAGGGTCAATCCTACAATGAGCAGTTCTTC. Protein: CASSKVPGQGQSYNEQFF. The variable domain in full, with the rest retrieved from reference TRBV7-9 and TRBJ2-1, is DTGVSQNPRHKITKRGQNVTFRCDPISEHNRLYWYRQTLGQGPEFLTYFQNEAQLEKSRLLSDRFSAERPKGSFSTLEIQRTEQGDSAMYLCASSKVPGQGQSYNEQFFGPGTRLTVL.

As to this clone: Other nucleotide sequences from this sample produce the same CDR3. This chain links TRBV7-8 with TRBJ2-5; TRBD2 is a possible D gene (5 bases). Germline V gene sequence: CDR1 SGHVS, CDR2 FQNEAQ. There are 12 residues in the CDR3. V lost 5 bases and J lost 4, with 8 bases in between. CDR3: CASSVGGETQYF. The CDR3 DNA is TGTGCCAGCAGCGTCGGAGGAGAGACCCAGTACTTC.

Comments on this clone: Other DNA sequences in this sample translate to the same CDR3. The chain combines TRBV10-2 with TRBJ2-3; no firm D call. V gave up 5 bases and J gave up 6 bases, with 6 bases separating them. In germline, CDR1 is WSHSY, CDR2 SAAADI. The CDR3 covers 11 residues. The CDR3 here is CASSSTDTQYF. CDR3 DNA sequence: TGCGCCAGCAGTTCCACTGATACGCAGTATTTT.

This clone has only a few counts. The chain uses TRBV5-5 and TRBJ2-3; 12 nucleotides align to TRBD2. Germline V gene data show CDR1 as SGHKS and CDR2 as YYEKEE (reference sequence). Trimming cost V 4 bases and J 4 bases; bases outside gene matches: 4. The CDR3 spans 15 residues. The CDR3 is CASSLLAGGADTQYF. DNA for the CDR3: TGTGCCAGCAGCCTACTAGCGGGAGGTGCAGATACGCAGTATTTT.

The V and J genes are TRBV7-3 and TRBJ1-2; tentative D call: TRBD1 (6 bases). CDR1 is SGHTA, CDR2 FQGTGA, per germline. CDR3 length: 15 amino acids. The ends were cut back, 5 bases at V and 1 base at J, with 14 bases in the middle. The CDR3 is CASSTNRVGNYGYTF. DNA of the CDR3: TGTGCCAGCAGCACCAACAGGGTTGGTAACTATGGCTACACCTTC.

The chain combines TRBV9 with TRBJ2-1, with TRBD2 matching over 16 bases. V dropped 2 bases and J dropped 9; count of bases not matched to a gene: 5. Germline lookup yields CDR1 SGDLS and CDR2 YYNGEE. This CDR3 is 16 amino acids long. CDR3 coding DNA: TGTGCCAGCAGCGTGGGACTAGCGGGAGGGCCGGGTGAGCAGTTCTTC. Residues: CASSVGLAGGPGEQFF.

The chain uses TRBV7-8 and TRBJ1-4, with unresolved D. V was cut by 1 base and J by 2 bases, with 11 bases left in between. CDR1 is SGHVS, CDR2 FQNEAQ, per germline. The CDR3 is 16 amino acids. The CDR3, as DNA: TGTGCCAGCAGCTTAGGCCTTACGTGGACTAATGAAAAACTGTTTTTT. Translating it yields CASSLGLTWTNEKLFF.

This sequence joins TRBV14 and TRBJ2-1; D is perhaps TRBD2 (6 bases). V gave up 4 bases and J gave up 9 bases, with 13 bases separating them. The CDR3 length is 13 residues. Germline V gene lookup returns CDR1 SGHDN and CDR2 FVKESK. The CDR3 region has the DNA TGTGCCAGCAGCCCAACGGGAGTCCGTGAGCAGTTCTTC. It codes for CASSPTGVREQFF. Using reference TRBV14 and TRBJ2-1 for the parts outside the CDR3, the full variable domain is EAGVTQFPSHSVIEKGQTVTLRCDPISGHDNLYWYRRVMGKEIKFLLHFVKESKQDESGMPNNRFLAERTGGTYSTLKVQPAELEDSGVYFCASSPTGVREQFFGPGTRLTVL.